Each of the 6 T cell receptor beta chains below was sequenced from the same sample in a study of T cells after somatic rescue of genetic block. Assay: immunoSEQ multiplex PCR; the TCRdb copy retains only in-frame clones and omits some. The sample holds approximately 16,000 clones, around 70% seen once. Sample: peripheral blood mononuclear cells (PBMCs). The receptors originated from a young man.

CDR3 residues: CASSILGDGLFHGYTF. The CDR3 DNA follows: TGTGCCAGTAGTATCCTGGGGGACGGGCTATTCCATGGCTACACCTTC. The rearrangement joins TRBV19 to TRBJ1-2, with D maybe TRBD1 (5 bases). V lost 3 bases, J lost 6 bases, and 20 bases lay in between. Germline values: CDR1 LNHDA, CDR2 SQIVND (reference sequence). This CDR3 has 16 amino acids. Full variable domain (outside the CDR3, taken from reference TRBV19 and TRBJ1-2): DGGITQSPKYLFRKEGQNVTLSCEQNLNHDAMYWYRQDPGQGLRLIYYSQIVNDFQKGDIAEGYSVSREKKESFPLTVTSAQKNPTAFYLCASSILGDGLFHGYTFGSGTRLTVV.

The rearrangement links TRBV9 to TRBJ1-6, with a weak D call TRBD1 (5 bases). V gave up 0 bases and J gave up 13 bases, with 17 bases separating them. This CDR3 contains 15 residues. CDR1 is SGDLS, CDR2 YYNGEE, per germline. In DNA, the CDR3 is TGTGCCAGCAGCGTAGGGGGACTGCAAATAGCGCCCCTCCACTTT. It translates to CASSVGGLQIAPLHF.

V usage is TRBV10-2 and J usage is TRBJ1-1, with D unresolved. V was trimmed by 6 bases and J by 5 bases, leaving 13 bases between them. Germline V gives CDR1 WSHSY, CDR2 SAAADI. The CDR3 loop spans 13 amino acids. The CDR3 is CASSLVGVTEAFF. The CDR3 bases are TGCGCCAGCAGCCTGGTCGGGGTTACTGAAGCTTTCTTT.

Concerning this clone: One end of the junction fails to match germline, which may point to a read error. This sample includes further DNA sequences coding for the same CDR3. In DNA form, the CDR3 reads TGTGCCAGTAGTTTTGGGGCGCCAATTAACTATGGCTACACCTTC. This translates into CASSFGAPINYGYTF. The chain combines TRBV28 with TRBJ1-2; perhaps TRBD1 as D (5 bases). Germline CDR1 is MDHEN and CDR2 is SYDVKM. The CDR3 loop spans 15 amino acids.

The chain couples TRBV30 to TRBJ1-3; weak D call: TRBD1 (5 bases). The CDR3 extends over 16 amino acids. Germline CDR1 GTSNPN, CDR2 SVGIG (reference sequence). Deletions cut 2 bases from V and 2 bases from J, with 16 bases between. The CDR3, as DNA: TGTGCCTGGAGTCCTACACAGGAAATAACTGGAAACACCATATATTTT. It encodes CAWSPTQEITGNTIYF.

This clone has only one observation. The chain has TRBV2 and TRBJ1-6, with D perhaps TRBD1 (5 bases). V lost 8 bases, J lost 3 bases, and 14 bases lay in between. CDR1 SNHLY and CDR2 FYNNEI come from the germline V gene. This CDR3 is 15 amino acids long. In DNA, the CDR3 is TGTGCCAGCCGGGGGGAGGGGCTCTATAATTCACCCCTCCACTTT. Its translation is CASRGEGLYNSPLHF.